This T cell receptor beta chain was retrieved from a study of T-cell reconstitution after alpha-beta-depleted transplantation in children. The CDR3 spans 14 residues. The germline V gene encodes CDR1 SGHRS and CDR2 YFSETQ. J was trimmed by 6 bases and V by 4 bases; bases with no gene match: 6. This clonotype was detected many times. Molecular barcoding with unique molecular identifiers was used for the TCRbeta library. TCRdb itself ran the PCR reads through MiXCR, one entry per CDR3 protein. The sample lists roughly 400,000 distinct CDR3 sequences, about a fifth occurring once. This TCR came from a human donor who donated a stem cell graft to a child with acute myeloid leukemia. V is TRBV5-1 and J is TRBJ2-1; TRBD2 matches at 8 bases. The sequencing used PBMCs from the stem cell graft donor, collected from the stem cell graft. The CDR3 nucleotides read TGCGCCAGCAGCAAAATCGGGACTAGCAATGAGCAGTTCTTC. It is translated as CASSKIGTSNEQFF.